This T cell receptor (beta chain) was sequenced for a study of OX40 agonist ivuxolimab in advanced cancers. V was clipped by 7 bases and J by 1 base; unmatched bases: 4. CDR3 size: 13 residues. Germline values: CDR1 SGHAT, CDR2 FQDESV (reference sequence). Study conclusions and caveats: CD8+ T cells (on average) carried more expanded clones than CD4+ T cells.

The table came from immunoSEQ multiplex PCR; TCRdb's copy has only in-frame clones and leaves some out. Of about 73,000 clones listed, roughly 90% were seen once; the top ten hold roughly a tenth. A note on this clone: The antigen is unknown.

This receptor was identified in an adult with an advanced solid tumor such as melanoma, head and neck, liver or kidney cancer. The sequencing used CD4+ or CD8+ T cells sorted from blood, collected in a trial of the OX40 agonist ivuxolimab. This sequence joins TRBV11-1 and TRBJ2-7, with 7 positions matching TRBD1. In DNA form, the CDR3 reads TGTGCCAGCACCGGGACAGCGTCCTACGAGCAGTACTTC. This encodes CASTGTASYEQYF.